These 13 T cell receptor beta chains share one sample of origin, sequenced in a study of neoadjuvant anti-PD-1 for oral cavity cancer. Sequencing was performed with immunoSEQ multiplex PCR; in TCRdb, only in-frame clones are kept and a portion is missing. The data hold some 17,000 clones, with about 70% observed a single time. The sample consisted of PBMCs, taken before nivolumab (anti-PD-1) treatment. The receptors derive from a person aged 40 to 85 with oral cavity squamous cell carcinoma.

This chain uses TRBV6-5 with TRBJ2-1, with TRBD2 matching over 8 bases. V dropped 6 bases and J dropped 8; count of bases not matched to a gene: 9. Germline V gene data show CDR1 as MNHEY and CDR2 as SVGAGI. There are 14 residues in the CDR3. For the CDR3, the DNA is TGTGCCAGCAGCAGACTAGCGATTAACGATGAGCAGTTCTTC. Protein sequence: CASSRLAINDEQFF.

This clone was found once. The rearrangement joins TRBV5-1 to TRBJ2-2; 9 bases fit TRBD1. J lost 0 bases, V lost 4 bases, and 4 bases had no gene match. The CDR3 covers 16 residues. The germline V gene has CDR1 SGHRS and CDR2 YFSETQ. The DNA of the CDR3 is TGCGCCAGCAGCCCAGGACAGGGGACGAACACCGGGGAGCTGTTTTTT. It is translated as CASSPGQGTNTGELFF.

The rearrangement uses TRBV7-9 and TRBJ1-1; the D is unclear. CDR3 size: 13 residues. V gave up 5 bases and J gave up 2 bases, with 9 bases separating them. Germline lookup yields CDR1 SEHNR and CDR2 FQNEAQ (reference sequence). In DNA, the CDR3 is TGTGCCAGCAGCGAGAGCTACAACACTGAAGCTTTCTTT. Its protein is CASSESYNTEAFF.

This clone has more than one count but fewer than ten. V and J are TRBV4-1 and TRBJ2-1; TRBD2 matches 14 bases. The CDR3 is 18 amino acids. Germline V CDR1 and CDR2: MGHRA, YSYEKL. V gave up 0 bases and J gave up 9 bases; unmatched junction bases: 10. CDR3 in amino acids: CASSQDRRLAGGPGEQFF. DNA of the CDR3: TGCGCCAGCAGCCAAGATCGTCGACTAGCGGGAGGGCCGGGTGAGCAGTTCTTC.

V and J are TRBV29-1 and TRBJ2-3; 8 bases match TRBD2. V was pared by 7 bases and J by 2 bases, with 14 bases of the junction left unmatched. The CDR3 is made up of 16 amino acids. Germline V gene sequence: CDR1 SQVTM, CDR2 ANQGSEA. In DNA form, the CDR3 reads TGCAGCGCCCCCGGCCCCACTAGCGGCTCCACAGATACGCAGTATTTT. It yields the protein CSAPGPTSGSTDTQYF.

The rearrangement uses TRBV5-6 and TRBJ2-7; TRBD2 is a possible D gene (5 bases). V lost 0 bases and J 6 bases, leaving 10 bases between the germline ends. In germline, CDR1 is SGHDT, CDR2 YYEEEE. This CDR3 region has 13 residues. CDR3 coding DNA: TGTGCCAGCAGCTTGGTTTCTAGCTCCGAGCAGTACTTC. Its protein product is CASSLVSSSEQYF.

For this clone: This sample includes further DNA sequences coding for the same CDR3. The rearrangement uses TRBV6-5 and TRBJ2-7, with D maybe TRBD2 (5 bases). Looked up from germline, CDR1 is MNHEY and CDR2 is SVGAGI. The CDR3 extends over 15 amino acids. V lost 0 bases and J 0 bases, leaving 9 bases between the germline ends. The CDR3 nucleotides read TGTGCCAGCAGTTACTCGGGGAGCTTCTCCTACGAGCAGTACTTC. It is translated as CASSYSGSFSYEQYF.

This CDR3 reads CASSIPSRQFNQPQHF. The CDR3 DNA sequence: TGTGCCAGTAGTATTCCATCAAGACAGTTCAATCAGCCCCAGCATTTT. The gene calls are TRBV19 and TRBJ1-5; D is perhaps TRBD1 (5 bases). This CDR3 contains 16 residues. The V gene lost 3 bases and the J gene lost 3 bases, with 15 bases spanning the gap. Germline V gene data show CDR1 as LNHDA and CDR2 as SQIVND (reference sequence).

The chain has TRBV9 and TRBJ2-3, with D possibly TRBD2 on 5 matching bases. This CDR3 is built from 14 residues. Germline V gives CDR1 SGDLS, CDR2 YYNGEE. V was cut by 2 bases and J by 0 bases, with 7 bases left in between. CDR3 region: CASSVAGSTDTQYF. The CDR3 DNA follows: TGTGCCAGCAGCGTTGCGGGTAGCACAGATACGCAGTATTTT.

The chain uses TRBV6-5 and TRBJ1-2, with D possibly TRBD1 on 5 matching bases. This CDR3 is built from 14 residues. The germline V gene has CDR1 MNHEY and CDR2 SVGAGI. V lost 2 bases and J lost 8, with 15 bases in between. Written as DNA, the CDR3 is TGTGCCAGCAGTTACCGGGACGGATCAGGGGGCTACACCTTC. Translated: CASSYRDGSGGYTF.

The chain recombines TRBV4-1 with TRBJ2-7, with D perhaps TRBD1 (6 bases). This CDR3 comprises 16 residues. CDR1 and CDR2 from the germline V gene are MGHRA and YSYEKL. Deletions cut 3 bases from V and 2 bases from J, with 17 bases between. For the CDR3, the DNA is TGCGCCAGCAGCCAGACAACCCTTGCAGGGGCCTACGAGCAGTACTTC. It is translated as CASSQTTLAGAYEQYF.

The chain joins TRBV18 to TRBJ2-7; 7 bases are a match to TRBD1. The ends lost 1 base at V and 0 bases at J; junction bases unmatched: 15. Germline values: CDR1 KGHSH, CDR2 LQKENI. The CDR3 has 19 amino acids. The CDR3 is CASSPRTPGGPESSYEQYF. CDR3 DNA sequence: TGTGCCAGCTCACCACGGACGCCAGGGGGTCCTGAGAGCTCCTACGAGCAGTACTTC. Based on the CDR3 plus reference TRBV18 and TRBJ2-7, the full variable domain is NAGVMQNPRHLVRRRGQEARLRCSPMKGHSHVYWYRQLPEEGLKFMVYLQKENIIDESGMPKERFSAEFPKEGPSILRIQQVVRGDSAAYFCASSPRTPGGPESSYEQYFGPGTRLTVT.

CDR3 in DNA: TGTGCCAGCAGCAGGGACCCCGGCGGGTACGAGCAGTACTTC. Translating it yields CASSRDPGGYEQYF. The chain links TRBV5-4 to TRBJ2-7, with D perhaps being TRBD1 or TRBD2 (5 bases each). V lost 4 bases and J lost 4, with 15 bases in between. The germline V gene encodes CDR1 SGHNT and CDR2 YYREEE (reference sequence). The CDR3 length is 14 residues.